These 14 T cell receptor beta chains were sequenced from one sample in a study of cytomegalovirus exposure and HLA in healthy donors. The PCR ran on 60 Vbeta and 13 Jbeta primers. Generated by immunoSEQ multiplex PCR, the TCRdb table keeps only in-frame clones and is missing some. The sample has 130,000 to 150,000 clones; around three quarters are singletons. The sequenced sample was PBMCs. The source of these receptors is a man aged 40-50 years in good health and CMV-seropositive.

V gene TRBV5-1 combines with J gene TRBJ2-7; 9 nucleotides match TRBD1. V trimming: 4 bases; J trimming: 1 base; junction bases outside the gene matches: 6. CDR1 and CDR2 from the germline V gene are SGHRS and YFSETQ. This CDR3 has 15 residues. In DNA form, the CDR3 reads TGCGCCAGCAGCCCGGCGACAGGGGGATCCTACGAGCAGTACTTC. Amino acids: CASSPATGGSYEQYF. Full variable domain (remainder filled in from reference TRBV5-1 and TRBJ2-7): KAGVTQTPRYLIKTRGQQVTLSCSPISGHRSVSWYQQTPGQGLQFLFEYFSETQRNKGNFPGRFSGRQFSNSRSEMNVSTLELGDSALYLCASSPATGGSYEQYFGPGTRLTVT.

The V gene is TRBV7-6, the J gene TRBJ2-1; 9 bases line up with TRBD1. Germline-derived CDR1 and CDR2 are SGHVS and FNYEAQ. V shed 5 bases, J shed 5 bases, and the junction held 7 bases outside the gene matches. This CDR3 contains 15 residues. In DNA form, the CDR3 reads TGTGCCAGCAGCCCAACGGGACAGGGAGACAATGAGCAGTTCTTC. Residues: CASSPTGQGDNEQFF.

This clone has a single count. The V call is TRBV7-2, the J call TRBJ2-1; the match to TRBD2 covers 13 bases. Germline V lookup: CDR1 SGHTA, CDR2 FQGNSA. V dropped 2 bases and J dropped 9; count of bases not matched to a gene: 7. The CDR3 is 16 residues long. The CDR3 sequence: CASSLTSGRAMSEQFF. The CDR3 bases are TGTGCCAGCAGCTTAACTAGCGGGAGGGCAATGAGTGAGCAGTTCTTC.

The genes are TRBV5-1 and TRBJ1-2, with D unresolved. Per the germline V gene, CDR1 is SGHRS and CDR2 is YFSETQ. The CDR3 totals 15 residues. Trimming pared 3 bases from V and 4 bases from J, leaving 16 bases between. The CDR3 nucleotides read TGCGCCAGCAGCTCACGGGCACAGACTAGCTATGGCTACACCTTC. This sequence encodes CASSSRAQTSYGYTF.

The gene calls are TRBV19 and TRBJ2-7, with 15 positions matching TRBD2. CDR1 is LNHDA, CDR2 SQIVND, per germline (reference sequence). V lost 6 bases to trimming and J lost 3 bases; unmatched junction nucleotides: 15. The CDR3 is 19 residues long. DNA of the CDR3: TGTGCCAGTAGCGTCGCCGGGGGACTAGCGGGGGGCCTGGTCTACGAGCAGTACTTC. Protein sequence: CASSVAGGLAGGLVYEQYF.

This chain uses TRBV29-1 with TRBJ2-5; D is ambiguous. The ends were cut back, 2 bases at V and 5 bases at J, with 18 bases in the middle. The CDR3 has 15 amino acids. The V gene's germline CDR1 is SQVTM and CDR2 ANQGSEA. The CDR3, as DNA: TGCAGCGTTGAACAATGGGTCCCCCGCGGCGAGACCCAGTACTTC. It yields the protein CSVEQWVPRGETQYF.

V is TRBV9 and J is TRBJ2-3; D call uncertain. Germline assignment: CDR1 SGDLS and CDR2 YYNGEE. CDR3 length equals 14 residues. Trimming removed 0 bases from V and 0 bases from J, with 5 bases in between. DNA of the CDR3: TGTGCCAGCAGCGTAGCCCTAAGCACAGATACGCAGTATTTT. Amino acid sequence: CASSVALSTDTQYF.

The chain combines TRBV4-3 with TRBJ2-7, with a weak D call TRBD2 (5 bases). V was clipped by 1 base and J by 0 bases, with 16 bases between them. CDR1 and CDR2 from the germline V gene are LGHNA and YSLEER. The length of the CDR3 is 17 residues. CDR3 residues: CASSQGAGGPVSYEQYF. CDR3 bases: TGCGCCAGCAGCCAAGGGGCGGGCGGCCCCGTCTCCTACGAGCAGTACTTC.

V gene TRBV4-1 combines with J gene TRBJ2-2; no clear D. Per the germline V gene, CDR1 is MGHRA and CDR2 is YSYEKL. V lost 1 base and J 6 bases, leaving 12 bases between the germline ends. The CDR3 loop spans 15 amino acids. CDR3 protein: CASSQAPSGAGELFF. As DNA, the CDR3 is TGCGCCAGCAGCCAAGCGCCTAGTGGCGCCGGGGAGCTGTTTTTT.

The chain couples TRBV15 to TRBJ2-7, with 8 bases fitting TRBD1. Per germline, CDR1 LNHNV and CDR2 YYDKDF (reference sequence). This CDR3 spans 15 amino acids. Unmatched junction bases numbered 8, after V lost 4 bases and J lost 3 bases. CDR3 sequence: CATSIRTGILYEQYF. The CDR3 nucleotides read TGTGCCACCAGCATTCGGACAGGGATCCTCTACGAGCAGTACTTC.

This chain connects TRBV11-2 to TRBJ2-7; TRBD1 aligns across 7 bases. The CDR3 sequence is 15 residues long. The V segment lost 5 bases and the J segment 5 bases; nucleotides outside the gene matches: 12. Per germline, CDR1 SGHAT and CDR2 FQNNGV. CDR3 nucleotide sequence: TGTGCCAGCAGCCCTGGGGGACAGAGCACCCACGAGCAGTACTTC. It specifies CASSPGGQSTHEQYF.

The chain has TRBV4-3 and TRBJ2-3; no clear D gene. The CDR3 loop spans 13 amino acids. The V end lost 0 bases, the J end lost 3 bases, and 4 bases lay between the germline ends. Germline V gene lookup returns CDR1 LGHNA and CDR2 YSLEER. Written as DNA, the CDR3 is TGCGCCAGCAGCCAAGAACAAACAGATACGCAGTATTTT. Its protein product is CASSQEQTDTQYF.

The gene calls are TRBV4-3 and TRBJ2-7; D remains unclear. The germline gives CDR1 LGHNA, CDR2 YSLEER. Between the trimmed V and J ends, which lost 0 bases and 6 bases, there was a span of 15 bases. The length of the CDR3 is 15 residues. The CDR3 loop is CASSQETPRSGEQYF. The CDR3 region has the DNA TGCGCCAGCAGCCAAGAAACCCCGCGGTCGGGCGAGCAGTACTTC.

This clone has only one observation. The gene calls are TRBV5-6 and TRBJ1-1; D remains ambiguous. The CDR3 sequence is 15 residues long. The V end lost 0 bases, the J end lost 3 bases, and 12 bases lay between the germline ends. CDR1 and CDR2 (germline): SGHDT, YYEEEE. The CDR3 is CASSLDVRRHTEAFF. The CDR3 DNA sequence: TGTGCCAGCAGCTTGGACGTCAGGAGGCACACTGAAGCTTTCTTT.